This T cell receptor (beta chain) was captured by sequencing in a study of T-cell memory formation after mild COVID-19. Study summary: In these data, TCR clusters were largely donor specific.

This clonotype has more than one count but fewer than ten. The CDR3 contains 16 residues. Germline assignment: CDR1 MNHEY and CDR2 SVGAGI. The V end was cut by 0 bases, the J end by 6 bases, with 12 bases between. TCRalpha and TCRbeta libraries used 5'RACE with constant-segment primers and UMIs. MiXCR was run by TCRdb on the 5' RACE reads, yielding one entry per CDR3 protein. This table has about 360,000 distinct CDR3 sequences, approximately 14% appearing once. What was sequenced was PBMCs or a T cell subset sorted from them (not recorded which). V usage is TRBV6-5 and J usage is TRBJ1-6; perhaps TRBD1 as D (5 bases). The source of this sequence is a man younger than 30 who had mild COVID-19 (a few samples of this study predate the infection). Cell type and time point are not known. The CDR3 loop reads CASSYSGVGPNSPLHF. CDR3 DNA: TGTGCCAGCAGTTACTCGGGTGTGGGGCCTAATTCACCCCTCCACTTT.